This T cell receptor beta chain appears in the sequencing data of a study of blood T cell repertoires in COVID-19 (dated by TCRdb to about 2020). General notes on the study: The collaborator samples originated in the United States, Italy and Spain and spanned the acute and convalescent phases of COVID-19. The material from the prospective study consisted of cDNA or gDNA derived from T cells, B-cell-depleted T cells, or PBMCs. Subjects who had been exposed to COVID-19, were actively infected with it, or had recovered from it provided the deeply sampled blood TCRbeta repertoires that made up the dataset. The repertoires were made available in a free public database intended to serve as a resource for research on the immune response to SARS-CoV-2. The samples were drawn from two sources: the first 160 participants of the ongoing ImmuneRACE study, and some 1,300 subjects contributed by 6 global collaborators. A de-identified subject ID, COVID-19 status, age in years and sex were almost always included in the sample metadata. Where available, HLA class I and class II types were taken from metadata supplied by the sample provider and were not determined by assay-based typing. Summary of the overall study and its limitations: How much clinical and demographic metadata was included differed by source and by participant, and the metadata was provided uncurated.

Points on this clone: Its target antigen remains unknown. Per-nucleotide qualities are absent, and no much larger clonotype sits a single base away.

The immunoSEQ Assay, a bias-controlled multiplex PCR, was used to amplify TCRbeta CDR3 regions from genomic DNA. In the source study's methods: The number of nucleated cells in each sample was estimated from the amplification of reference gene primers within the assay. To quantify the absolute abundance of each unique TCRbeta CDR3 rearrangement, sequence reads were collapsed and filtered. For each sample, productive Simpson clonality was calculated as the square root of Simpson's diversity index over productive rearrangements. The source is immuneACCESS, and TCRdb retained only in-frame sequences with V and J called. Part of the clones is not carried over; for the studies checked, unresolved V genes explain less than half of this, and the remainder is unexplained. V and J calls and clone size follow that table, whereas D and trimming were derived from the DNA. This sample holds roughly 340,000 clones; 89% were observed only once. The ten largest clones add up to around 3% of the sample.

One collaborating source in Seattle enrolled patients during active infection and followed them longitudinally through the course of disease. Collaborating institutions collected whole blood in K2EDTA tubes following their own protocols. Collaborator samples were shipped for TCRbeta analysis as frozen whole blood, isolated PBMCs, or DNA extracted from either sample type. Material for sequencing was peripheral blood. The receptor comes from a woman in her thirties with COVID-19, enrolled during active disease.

The CDR3 in this case is CASSHGTGSNTGELFF. In nucleotides, the sequence is TGTGCCAGCAGCCACGGGACAGGGTCGAACACCGGGGAGCTGTTTTTT. The rearranged chain carries TRBV5-4 and TRBJ2-2; TRBD1 fits 9 bases in the junction. For this chain, trimming is 4 bases at the V end and 0 bases at the J end, and the number of junction bases without a gene match is 4. Reading from cysteine to phenylalanine, the CDR3 counts 16 amino acids. Left in the record is the CDR3 DNA by itself, 48 bases read in frame from the first base. CDR1 is given as SGHNT and CDR2 as YYREEE, both from the germline V gene (reference sequence).